One sample yielded the 14 T cell receptor beta chains listed below, sequenced in a study of blood T cell repertoires in COVID-19. TCRdb's copy holds only in-frame clones and misses some; the assay was immunoSEQ multiplex PCR. The table lists under 350,000 clones, around nine tenths of them singletons, with approximately 4.3% in the top ten. The sequencing input was peripheral blood. All receptors derive from a middle-aged man with acute or convalescent COVID-19.

This clone appeared a single time. The chain joins TRBV10-3 to TRBJ2-3; 11 positions agree with TRBD1. This CDR3 contains 14 residues. Germline lookup yields CDR1 ENHRY and CDR2 SYGVKD. The V segment lost 10 bases and the J segment 4 bases; nucleotides outside the gene matches: 7. The DNA of the CDR3 is TGTGCCACCTGGACAGGGGGCAACGCAGATACGCAGTATTTT. Protein: CATWTGGNADTQYF.

In this sample, this clone turned up a few times. The chain has TRBV2 and TRBJ2-2; D not resolved. Per germline, CDR1 SNHLY and CDR2 FYNNEI. CDR3 length equals 11 residues. Trimming took 7 bases from V and 6 from J, leaving 6 bases between them. CDR3 nucleotides: TGTGCCAGCAACTCCGCCGGGGAGCTGTTTTTT. Its protein product is CASNSAGELFF.

V is TRBV5-1 and J is TRBJ1-2; D is possibly TRBD1 (6 bases). Germline values: CDR1 SGHRS, CDR2 YFSETQ. The ends were cut back, 0 bases at V and 4 bases at J, with 13 bases in the middle. CDR3 length: 15 amino acids. The CDR3 here is CASSLGLLGAYGYTF. The CDR3 DNA sequence: TGCGCCAGCAGCTTGGGCCTATTGGGGGCCTATGGCTACACCTTC.

The rearrangement joins TRBV4-2 to TRBJ1-2; TRBD1 agrees at 12 bases. The J segment lost 7 bases and the V segment lost 4 bases, leaving 10 bases of the junction unmatched. The CDR3 has 16 amino acids. Looked up from germline, CDR1 is LGHNA and CDR2 is YNFKEQ. The CDR3 region is CASSLLVGQGAGGYTF. CDR3 sequence (DNA): TGTGCCAGCAGCCTTTTAGTGGGACAGGGGGCCGGTGGCTACACCTTC.

This chain links TRBV6-5 with TRBJ1-1, with a weak D call TRBD1 (5 bases). This CDR3 region has 13 residues. Per germline, CDR1 MNHEY and CDR2 SVGAGI. Trimming stripped 5 bases from V and 5 bases from J, with 12 bases between. CDR3 nucleotides: TGTGCCAGCAGTCGACAGATTAGAACTGAAGCTTTCTTT. Translated: CASSRQIRTEAFF.

This rearrangement joins TRBV24-1 to TRBJ1-1; 9 nucleotides line up with TRBD1. V lost 4 bases, J lost 1 base, and 15 bases stayed unmatched. CDR1 KGHDR and CDR2 SFDVKD come from the germline V gene. The CDR3 consists of 19 residues. Written as DNA, the CDR3 is TGTGCCACCAGTGACCAAACCGACAGGGGGGTCATGAAGAACACTGAAGCTTTCTTT. Its translation is CATSDQTDRGVMKNTEAFF.

The chain couples TRBV15 to TRBJ2-7; D unclear. V was shortened by 4 bases and J by 2 bases, with 9 bases between the two germline ends. This CDR3 is built from 13 residues. The germline gives CDR1 LNHNV, CDR2 YYDKDF (reference sequence). Here the CDR3 reads CATSKRDTYEQYF. For the CDR3, the DNA is TGTGCCACCAGCAAAAGAGATACCTACGAGCAGTACTTC. Together with reference TRBV15 and TRBJ2-7, the CDR3 gives the full variable domain: DAMVIQNPRYQVTQFGKPVTLSCSQTLNHNVMYWYQQKSSQAPKLLFHYYDKDFNNEADTPDNFQSRRPNTSFCFLDIRSPGLGDTAMYLCATSKRDTYEQYFGPGTRLTVT.

The V gene is TRBV24-1, the J gene TRBJ2-1; D gene ambiguous. Trimming cost V 8 bases and J 0 bases, with 7 bases left between them. Germline loops: CDR1 KGHDR, CDR2 SFDVKD. The CDR3 extends over 13 amino acids. For the CDR3, the DNA is TGTGCCACCAAAGATAGCTCCTACAATGAGCAGTTCTTC. Amino acids: CATKDSSYNEQFF.

This clone was recorded only once. The V and J genes are TRBV2 and TRBJ2-2; 9 nucleotides line up with TRBD1. The CDR3 extends over 17 amino acids. Germline values: CDR1 SNHLY, CDR2 FYNNEI. Trimming at V came to 5 bases and at J to 1 base, leaving 8 bases not matched to a gene. CDR3 in amino acids: CASSPTGGQGNTGELFF. CDR3 nucleotides: TGTGCCAGCAGTCCAACTGGGGGACAGGGGAACACCGGGGAGCTGTTTTTT.

The chain joins TRBV27 to TRBJ2-1, with TRBD1 matching 7 bases. Germline values: CDR1 MNHEY, CDR2 SMNVEV (reference sequence). Trimming removed 3 bases from V and 0 bases from J; junction bases left unmatched: 2. The length of the CDR3 is 15 residues. CDR3 region: CASSLTGSSYNEQFF. CDR3 bases: TGTGCCAGCAGTTTGACAGGGAGCTCCTACAATGAGCAGTTCTTC.

This chain joins TRBV18 and TRBJ2-1; 8 bases are a match to TRBD2. The CDR3 covers 14 residues. Per germline, CDR1 KGHSH and CDR2 LQKENI. V lost 3 bases and J lost 8; bases outside the gene matches: 6. This chain's CDR3 is CASSPSGGSDEQFF. The CDR3 DNA follows: TGTGCCAGCTCACCGAGCGGGGGTTCGGATGAGCAGTTCTTC. Drawing the rest from reference TRBV18 and TRBJ2-1, the complete variable domain is NAGVMQNPRHLVRRRGQEARLRCSPMKGHSHVYWYRQLPEEGLKFMVYLQKENIIDESGMPKERFSAEFPKEGPSILRIQQVVRGDSAAYFCASSPSGGSDEQFFGPGTRLTVL.

The rearrangement links TRBV5-1 to TRBJ1-2, with a possible D match to TRBD1 (5 bases). CDR3 length: 15 amino acids. CDR1 SGHRS and CDR2 YFSETQ come from the germline V gene. V lost 4 bases, J lost 6 bases, and 19 bases lay in between. The CDR3 is CASSPGPGLDDGYTF. The CDR3 nucleotides are TGCGCCAGCAGCCCCGGGCCAGGGTTGGATGATGGCTACACCTTC.

In this sample, this clone turned up once. This chain links TRBV9 with TRBJ1-1; TRBD1 matches 12 bases. Unmatched junction bases numbered 9, after V lost 4 bases and J lost 2 bases. This CDR3 spans 17 amino acids. Germline CDR1 SGDLS, CDR2 YYNGEE. The CDR3 is CASSTWDRGRENTEAFF. CDR3 nucleotide sequence: TGTGCCAGCAGCACTTGGGACAGGGGGCGCGAAAACACTGAAGCTTTCTTT.

This clone appeared a single time. This chain links TRBV7-8 with TRBJ2-2; 9 positions agree with TRBD1. The V and J ends lost 1 base and 7 bases, in that order; junction bases with no gene match: 25. Germline CDR1 is SGHVS and CDR2 is FQNEAQ. This CDR3 contains 22 residues. The CDR3 here is CASSLDHQSRGQGSRYGGELFF. CDR3 sequence (DNA): TGTGCCAGCAGCTTAGATCACCAAAGTCGGGGACAGGGTTCGAGGTATGGCGGGGAGCTGTTTTTT. Supplemented by reference TRBV7-8 and TRBJ2-2, the full variable domain reads GAGVSQSPRYKVAKRGQDVALRCDPISGHVSLFWYQQALGQGPEFLTYFQNEAQLDKSGLPSDRFFAERPEGSVSTLKIQRTQQEDSAVYLCASSLDHQSRGQGSRYGGELFFGEGSRLTVL.